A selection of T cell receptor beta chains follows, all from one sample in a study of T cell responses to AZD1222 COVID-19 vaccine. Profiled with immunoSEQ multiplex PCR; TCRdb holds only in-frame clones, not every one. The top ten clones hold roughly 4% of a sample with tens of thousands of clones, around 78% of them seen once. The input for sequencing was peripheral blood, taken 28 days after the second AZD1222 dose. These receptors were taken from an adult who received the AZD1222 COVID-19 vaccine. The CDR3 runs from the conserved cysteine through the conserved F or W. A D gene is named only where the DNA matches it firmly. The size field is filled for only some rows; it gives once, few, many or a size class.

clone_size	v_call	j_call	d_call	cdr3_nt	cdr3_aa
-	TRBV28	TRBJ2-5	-	TGTGCCAGCAGTTCCTCAAGCCAAGAGACCCAGTACTTC	CASSSSSQETQYF
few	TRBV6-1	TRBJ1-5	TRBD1	TGTGCCAGCAGTGTAGGGACAGTAGCTAGCAATCAGCCCCAGCATTTT	CASSVGTVASNQPQHF
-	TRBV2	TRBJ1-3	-	TGTGCCAGCAGCGATCCACTCGGCAGCTACTCTGGAAACACCATATATTTT	CASSDPLGSYSGNTIYF
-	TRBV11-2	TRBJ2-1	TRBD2	TGTGCCAGCAGCTTAATGGGGGTGCAGCTAGCGGGGCAGTTCTTC	CASSLMGVQLAGQFF
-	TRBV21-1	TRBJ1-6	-	TGTGCCAGCAGCAAAGTCGGTGGACAGGGCTATAATTCACCCCTCCACTTT	CASSKVGGQGYNSPLHF
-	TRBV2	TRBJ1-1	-	TGTGCCAGCAGTGACCTCGGCACTGAAGCTTTCTTT	CASSDLGTEAFF
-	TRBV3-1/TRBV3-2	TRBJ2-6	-	TGTGCCAGCAGCCAATGGCTGACCTCTGGGGCCAACGTCCTGACTTTC	CASSQWLTSGANVLTF
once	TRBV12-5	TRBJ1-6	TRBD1	TGTGCTAGTGGTTTTGTGGGACAGCAGGATTCACCCCTCCACTTT	CASGFVGQQDSPLHF
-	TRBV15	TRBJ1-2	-	TGTGCCGTAACGGGGGGATCTGGCTACACCTTC	CAVTGGSGYTF
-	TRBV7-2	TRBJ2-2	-	TGTGCCAGCAGCGAAGGGATCGGGAATGGCGGGGAGCTGTTTTTT	CASSEGIGNGGELFF
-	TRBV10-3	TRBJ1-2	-	TGTGCCATCAGTGATACCGGCGGCTATGGCTACACCTTC	CAISDTGGYGYTF
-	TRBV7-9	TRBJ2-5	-	TGTGCCAGCAGCTCTGCGGGGTGGGAGACCCAGTACTTC	CASSSAGWETQYF
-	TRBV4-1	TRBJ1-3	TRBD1	TGCGCCAGCAGCCAAGGGGGACAGGGAAACACCATATATTTT	CASSQGGQGNTIYF
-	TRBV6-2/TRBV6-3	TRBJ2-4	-	TGTGCCAGCAGCCCTCGGACTATCGGCGGCTGGACCGACCCATTAGCCAAAAACATTCAGTACTTC	CASSPRTIGGWTDPLAKNIQYF
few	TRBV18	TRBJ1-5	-	TGTGCCAGCTCAGAGGAGGGCAATCAGCCCCAGCATTTT	CASSEEGNQPQHF
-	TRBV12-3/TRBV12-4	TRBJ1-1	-	TGTGCCAGCAGCGTACCGCCCAAGGCGGAAGCTTTCTTT	CASSVPPKAEAFF
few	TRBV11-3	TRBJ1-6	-	TGTGCCAGCAGCCATAGGGACTATTCACCCCTCCACTTT	CASSHRDYSPLHF
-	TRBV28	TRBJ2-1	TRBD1	TGTGCCAGCAGTTCCCTGGGACCGGGACAGGATACCTACAATGAGCAGTTCTTC	CASSSLGPGQDTYNEQFF
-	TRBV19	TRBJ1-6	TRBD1	TGTGCCAGTAGTATGCTAGACAGGGAGGGATCACCCCTCCACTTT	CASSMLDREGSPLHF
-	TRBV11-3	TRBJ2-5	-	TGTGCCAGCAGCTTAGAGGAGACCCAGTACTTC	CASSLEETQYF
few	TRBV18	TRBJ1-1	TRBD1	TGTGCCAGCTCACCAACCTTACCCGGGACAGTAGGACGCACTGAAGCTTTCTTT	CASSPTLPGTVGRTEAFF
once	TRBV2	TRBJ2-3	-	TGTGCCAGCAGTGACGGGGTAAATACGCAGTATTTT	CASSDGVNTQYF